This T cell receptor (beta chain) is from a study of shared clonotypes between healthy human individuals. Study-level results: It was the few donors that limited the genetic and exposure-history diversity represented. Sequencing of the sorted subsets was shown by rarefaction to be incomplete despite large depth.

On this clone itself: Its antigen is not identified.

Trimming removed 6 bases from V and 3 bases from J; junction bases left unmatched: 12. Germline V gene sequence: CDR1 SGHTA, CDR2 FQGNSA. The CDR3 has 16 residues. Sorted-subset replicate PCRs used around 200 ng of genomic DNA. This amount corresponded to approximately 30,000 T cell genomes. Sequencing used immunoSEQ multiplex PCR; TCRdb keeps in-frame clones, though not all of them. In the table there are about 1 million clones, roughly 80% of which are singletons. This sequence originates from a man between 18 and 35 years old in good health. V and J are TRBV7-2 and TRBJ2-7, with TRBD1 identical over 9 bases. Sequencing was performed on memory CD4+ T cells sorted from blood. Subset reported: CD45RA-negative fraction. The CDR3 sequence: CASSPRGGTGIYEQYF. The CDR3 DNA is TGTGCCAGCAGTCCAAGAGGCGGGACAGGGATCTACGAGCAGTACTTC.